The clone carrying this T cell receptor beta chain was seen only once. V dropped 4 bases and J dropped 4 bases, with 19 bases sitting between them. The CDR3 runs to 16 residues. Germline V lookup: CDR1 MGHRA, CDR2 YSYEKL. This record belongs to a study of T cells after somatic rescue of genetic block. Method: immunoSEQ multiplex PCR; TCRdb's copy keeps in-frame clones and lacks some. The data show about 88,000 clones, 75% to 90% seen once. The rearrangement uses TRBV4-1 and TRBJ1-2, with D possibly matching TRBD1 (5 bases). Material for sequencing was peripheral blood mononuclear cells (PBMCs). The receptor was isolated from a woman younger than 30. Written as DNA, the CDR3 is TGCGCCAGCAGCCCAGAACCAGGGATATGGGCCTATGGCTACACCTTC. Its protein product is CASSPEPGIWAYGYTF.